This TCR beta chain was sequenced during a study of blood T cell repertoires in COVID-19. Study as a whole: The United States, Italy and Spain provided the acute and convalescent COVID-19 samples. PBMCs, B-cell-depleted T cells, or T cells provided the cDNA or gDNA that made up the material.

Germline V gene sequence: CDR1 SGHTA, CDR2 FQGNSA. The V gene lost 2 bases and the J gene lost 4 bases, with 12 bases spanning the gap. The CDR3 is made up of 15 amino acids. Per the original methods: It was from reference gene primer amplification that nucleated cell counts were estimated. TCRdb's copy holds only in-frame clones and misses some; the assay was immunoSEQ multiplex PCR. Clone size and V and J calls were adopted from that table, with D and trimming inferred from the DNA. The sample includes roughly 350,000 clones, approximately 90% of them seen just once. This clone was seen only once. The sample taken for sequencing was peripheral blood. This receptor was obtained from a woman aged 18-29 years who had recovered from COVID-19. The V gene is TRBV7-2, the J gene TRBJ2-1; D is uncertain. The CDR3 region is CASSLQAHAYNEQFF. The CDR3, as DNA: TGTGCCAGCAGCTTACAAGCGCATGCTTACAATGAGCAGTTCTTC.